This entry concerns a single T cell receptor (beta chain). V lost 7 bases and J 4 bases, leaving 10 bases between the germline ends. This CDR3 has 13 residues. The germline V gene has CDR1 ENHRY and CDR2 SYGVKD. This entry belongs to a study of T cells in Graves' hyperthyroidism and ophthalmopathy. RNA transcripts provided the source from which TCR beta CDR3 regions were amplified. With the HTBI primer set, the TCR CDR3 went through a first round of RT-PCR. TCRdb redid the calling of the multiplex PCR reads with MiXCR, one entry per CDR3 protein. The profile shows over 650,000 distinct CDR3 sequences, nearly 45% of them singletons.

Input material: peripheral blood or thyroid tissue (not recorded which). The V and J genes are TRBV10-3 and TRBJ1-4, with a tentative D call TRBD1 (5 bases). The clonotype originates from an adult man with Graves' disease, either hyperthyroidism or ophthalmopathy (not recorded which). The CDR3 here is CAIMGQINEKLFF. For the CDR3, the DNA is TGTGCCATCATGGGGCAGATTAATGAAAAACTGTTTTTT.